A selection of T cell receptor beta chains follows, all from one sample in a study of patients and donors after allogeneic stem cell transplantation. One entry per CDR3 protein, called by TCRdb with MiXCR from the RT-PCR reads. Among 200,000 to 250,000 distinct CDR3 sequences listed, around an eighth were seen once. The sequenced sample was blood, either unsorted or a sorted T cell fraction (not recorded which). Receptors were obtained from a human donor who was either an allogeneic HSCT recipient or a stem cell or donor lymphocyte infusion donor (not recorded which). It is not recorded whose cells these are; they may come from a transplant donor. The CDR3 runs from the conserved cysteine through the conserved F or W. The D gene is left open where the match is weak. Only part of the rows carry a size: once, few, many, or a class if the clone is expanded.

-,-,TRBV6-5,TRBJ1-5,TGTGCCAGCAGTTACGGACGAAATACTCAGGCCCAGCATTTT,CASSYGRNTQAQHF
TRBD2,few,TRBV20-1,TRBJ2-3,TGCAGTGCTAGAAAAGCGGGGGGGCTGACAGATACGCAGTATTTT,CSARKAGGLTDTQYF
-,once,TRBV14,TRBJ2-1,TGTGCCAGCAGCCAAGTGGCGGGGGCGTCCTACAATGAGCAGTTCTTC,CASSQVAGASYNEQFF
-,-,TRBV3-1,TRBJ2-3,TGTGCCAGCAGCCGCCTGGGGGCTTCAGATACGCAGTATTTT,CASSRLGASDTQYF
-,-,TRBV5-6,TRBJ2-7,TGTGCCAGCAGCTTGCGAACCGGGACATCCGTCGAGCAGTACTTC,CASSLRTGTSVEQYF
-,-,TRBV19,TRBJ1-5,TGTGCCAGTAGTATTCGACAGGGCAATCAGCCCCAGCATTTT,CASSIRQGNQPQHF
-,many,TRBV29-1,TRBJ2-3,TGCAGCGTTGAGCGCGGGGACGAAGGAGATACGCAGTATTTT,CSVERGDEGDTQYF
-,few,TRBV29-1,TRBJ1-1,TGCAACGCTCAACAGTACGACAACACTGAAGCTTTCTTT,CNAQQYDNTEAFF
TRBD1,many,TRBV7-3,TRBJ2-4,TGTGCCAGCAGCCCAGGGACAGGGGGAGCCAAAAACATTCAGTACTTC,CASSPGTGGAKNIQYF
-,few,TRBV20-1,TRBJ1-5,TGCAGTGCTTTAGGGGATGGGAGCAATCAGCCCCAGCATTTT,CSALGDGSNQPQHF
-,-,TRBV4-1,TRBJ1-1,TGCGCCAGCAGCCGTTTGGGCCCGGAGACTGAAGCTTTCTTT,CASSRLGPETEAFF
-,many,TRBV20-1,TRBJ2-1,TGCAGTGCTAGCTCACACTCCTACAATGAGCAGTTCTTC,CSASSHSYNEQFF
-,many,TRBV7-2,TRBJ2-5,TGTGCCAGCAGCTTAGCTGAAGTCTTTGGGACCCAGTACTTC,CASSLAEVFGTQYF
-,few,TRBV20-1,TRBJ2-5,TGCAGTGCTAGGAATAGAGCAGAGACCCAGTACTTC,CSARNRAETQYF
TRBD1,many,TRBV2,TRBJ1-6,TGTGCCAGCAGTGAATCAGGGGGCGGGAATAATTCACCCCTCCACTTT,CASSESGGGNNSPLHF
-,many,TRBV7-8,TRBJ2-2,TGTGCCAGCAGCTTAGGGGGGCAGGGCACCGGGGAGCTGTTTTTT,CASSLGGQGTGELFF
TRBD1,few,TRBV12-3/TRBV12-4,TRBJ1-6,TGTGCCAGCAGTTCCACAGGGGGTGACTCCTATAATTCACCCCTCCACTTT,CASSSTGGDSYNSPLHF